The 32 T cell receptor beta chains below all came from one sample that was sequenced in a study of T cell repertoires in aging, cancer and after chemotherapy. Peripheral blood genomic DNA, not sorted cells or RNA, was the template. TRB rearrangements spanning V, D and J were amplified using mixed TRB-A/B primers. A single record per CDR3 protein comes from TCRdb applying MiXCR to the multiplex PCR reads. The data show roughly 7,000 distinct CDR3 sequences, with over 35% seen just once and under 15% held by the top ten. Sequencing input: blood. Receptor source: a human donor in good health.

V usage is TRBV2 and J usage is TRBJ1-1; D is ambiguous. V was shortened by 3 bases and J by 0 bases, with 8 bases between the two germline ends. CDR1 is SNHLY and CDR2 is FYNNEI in the germline V gene. The CDR3 loop spans 14 amino acids. The CDR3 here is CASSDGQLNTEAFF. The DNA of the CDR3 is TGTGCCAGCAGTGATGGTCAGCTGAACACTGAAGCTTTCTTT.

The chain couples TRBV6-5 to TRBJ1-6; tentative D call: TRBD1 (5 bases). V was trimmed by 4 bases and J by 13 bases, leaving 14 bases between them. The CDR3 has 13 amino acids. Germline V gene lookup returns CDR1 MNHEY and CDR2 SVGAGI. The CDR3 protein is CASSSLRGDPLHF. CDR3 DNA sequence: TGTGCCAGCAGTTCCCTCAGAGGGGATCCCCTCCACTTT.

This rearrangement joins TRBV6-6 to TRBJ2-3, with 14 bases that match TRBD2. The CDR3 sequence is 17 residues long. CDR1 and CDR2 (germline): MNHNY, SVGAGI (reference sequence). J gave up 4 bases and V 5 bases, and 8 bases lay outside the gene matches. The CDR3 bases are TGTGCCAGCAGTAAGACTAGCGGGGGGGCCAATGCAGATACGCAGTATTTT. Its translation is CASSKTSGGANADTQYF.

Notes on this clonotype: Its ends do not fully match the called genes, so a read error is possible. The rearrangement uses TRBV19 and TRBJ1-2; D is uncertain. This CDR3 spans 16 amino acids. From germline, CDR1 is LNHDA and CDR2 SQIVND (reference sequence). CDR3 loop: CASSTRDGEFNNGYTF. In DNA, the CDR3 is TGTGCCAGTAGTACGCGCGACGGAGAATTTAACAATGGCTACACCTTC.

The chain is built from TRBV12-3 or TRBV12-4 and TRBJ2-2; D possibly matches TRBD1 or TRBD2 (5 bases each). Trimming cost V 8 bases and J 6 bases, with 16 bases left between them. This CDR3 contains 14 residues. CDR3 amino acids: CASGTDGWAGELFF. DNA for the CDR3: TGTGCCAGCGGGACGGACGGCTGGGCCGGGGAGCTGTTTTTT.

The chain couples TRBV30 to TRBJ1-2; 8 nucleotides match TRBD1. The CDR3 loop spans 14 amino acids. Trimming took 4 bases from V and 2 from J; bases not matched to a gene: 6. Germline V gene data show CDR1 as GTSNPN and CDR2 as SVGIG (reference sequence). The CDR3 reads CAWNPRQGNYGYTF. For the CDR3, the DNA is TGTGCCTGGAACCCCAGACAGGGGAACTATGGCTACACCTTC.

This clonotype was recorded a few times. The rearrangement uses TRBV6-5 and TRBJ2-5; D not certain. CDR3 length: 14 residues. The germline V gene has CDR1 MNHEY and CDR2 SVGAGI. V dropped 0 bases and J dropped 5 bases, with 10 bases sitting between them. CDR3 sequence: CASSYSISSETQYF. CDR3 nucleotides: TGTGCCAGCAGTTACTCGATAAGCTCGGAGACCCAGTACTTC.

The table lists this clonotype with a few counts. Here the CDR3 reads CASSEYGQMGPDTQYF. DNA of the CDR3: TGTGCCAGCAGTGAATATGGTCAGATGGGGCCAGATACGCAGTATTTT. The chain combines TRBV25-1 with TRBJ2-3; perhaps TRBD1 as D (5 bases). The CDR3 is 16 amino acids. CDR1 and CDR2 (germline): MGHDK, SYGVNS. V lost 0 bases to trimming and J lost 4 bases, with 14 bases between them.

This clonotype was seen a few times. The rearrangement uses TRBV7-6 and TRBJ2-1; no clear D. The CDR3 is 13 amino acids. Germline lookup yields CDR1 SGHVS and CDR2 FNYEAQ. V was trimmed by 5 bases and J by 0 bases, leaving 5 bases between them. CDR3 in amino acids: CASSDGSYNEQFF. DNA for the CDR3: TGTGCCAGCAGCGACGGCTCCTACAATGAGCAGTTCTTC.

V is TRBV6-5 and J is TRBJ2-7; D gene uncertain. Trimming removed 0 bases at V and 2 bases at J, with 14 bases between. CDR1 is MNHEY, CDR2 SVGAGI, per germline. The CDR3 consists of 16 residues. The CDR3 nucleotides read TGTGCCAGCAGTTACTCACCGAAGCTAAGACCCTACGAGCAGTACTTC. This encodes CASSYSPKLRPYEQYF.

The gene calls are TRBV7-2 and TRBJ1-5, with TRBD1 matching over 8 bases. This CDR3 spans 14 amino acids. The germline gives CDR1 SGHTA, CDR2 FQGNSA. The V segment lost 5 bases and the J segment 1 base; nucleotides outside the gene matches: 1. CDR3 sequence reads: CASSRQGSNQPQHF. The CDR3 region has the DNA TGTGCCAGCAGCCGACAGGGGAGCAATCAGCCCCAGCATTTT.

This clonotype occurred a few times. The rearrangement joins TRBV5-6 to TRBJ2-1, with a possible D match to TRBD1 (6 bases). Germline V CDR1 and CDR2: SGHDT, YYEEEE. CDR3 length: 14 amino acids. Between the trimmed V and J ends, which lost 0 bases and 6 bases, there was a span of 10 bases. This CDR3 is CASSLGQESNEQFF. Here the CDR3 DNA reads TGTGCCAGCAGCTTGGGACAGGAGAGCAATGAGCAGTTCTTC.

The chain joins TRBV7-2 to TRBJ2-2, with D unresolved. From germline, CDR1 is SGHTA and CDR2 FQGNSA. The CDR3 spans 13 residues. The V gene lost 2 bases and the J gene lost 5 bases, with 6 bases spanning the gap. The CDR3 DNA reads as TGTGCCAGCAGCTTATCACGGACCGGGGAGCTGTTTTTT. It yields the protein CASSLSRTGELFF.

The chain links TRBV7-3 to TRBJ2-2; perhaps TRBD2 as D (6 bases). CDR1 is SGHTA, CDR2 FQGTGA, per germline. The V end lost 6 bases, the J end lost 5 bases, and 25 bases lay between the germline ends. The CDR3 loop spans 18 amino acids. CDR3 region: CASRAGTLPIEGTGELFF. The DNA of the CDR3 is TGTGCCAGCAGGGCCGGGACTCTCCCCATCGAAGGGACCGGGGAGCTGTTTTTT.

There are a few counts of this clonotype. V and J are TRBV6-5 and TRBJ2-1; D is perhaps TRBD1 (5 bases). The CDR3 contains 13 residues. Germline CDR1 and CDR2: MNHEY and SVGAGI. Trimming took 0 bases from V and 8 from J, leaving 8 bases between them. CDR3 sequence: CASSYSIRDEQFF. CDR3 nucleotides: TGTGCCAGCAGTTACTCGATCAGGGATGAGCAGTTCTTC.

This clonotype has only a few counts. The chain links TRBV6-5 to TRBJ2-2; 10 bases fit TRBD1. This CDR3 is 17 amino acids long. Losses at the gene ends were 6 bases for V and 6 bases for J; bases not matched to a gene: 13. Germline CDR1 and CDR2: MNHEY and SVGAGI. The CDR3 DNA is TGTGCCAGCAGATTTTCTCCCACCGGGACAGGGGCCGGGGAGCTGTTTTTT. Its translation: CASRFSPTGTGAGELFF.

Relative to its sample, this clonotype is medium-sized. The rearrangement joins TRBV29-1 to TRBJ2-7, with 7 bases matching TRBD2. The length of the CDR3 is 16 residues. The V gene's germline CDR1 is SQVTM and CDR2 ANQGSEA. V shed 3 bases, J shed 2 bases, and the junction held 13 bases outside the gene matches. The CDR3 nucleotides read TGCAGCGTTGATAGGGAGGGGACCGGGACTACCTACGAGCAGTACTTC. It is translated as CSVDREGTGTTYEQYF.

This clonotype was counted a few times. The chain combines TRBV27 with TRBJ1-1; TRBD1 agrees at 7 bases. The CDR3 extends over 14 amino acids. Trimming at V came to 6 bases and at J to 1 base, leaving 5 bases not matched to a gene. Per the germline V gene, CDR1 is MNHEY and CDR2 is SMNVEV (reference sequence). The CDR3 DNA follows: TGTGCCAGCAGAGACACAGGGGAGAACACTGAAGCTTTCTTT. As protein: CASRDTGENTEAFF.

V and J are TRBV10-2 and TRBJ2-1, with a weak D call TRBD2 (7 bases). There are 17 residues in the CDR3. V lost 6 bases and J 5 bases, leaving 23 bases between the germline ends. Germline V lookup: CDR1 WSHSY, CDR2 SAAADI. CDR3 amino acids: CASSDISRGANNNEQFF. CDR3 sequence (DNA): TGCGCCAGCAGCGACATTTCCCGGGGGGCCAACAACAATGAGCAGTTCTTC.

This clonotype was observed a few times. This rearrangement joins TRBV12-3 or TRBV12-4 to TRBJ1-3, with no clear D. The CDR3 is 12 residues long. The V end was cut by 6 bases, the J end by 2 bases, with 5 bases between. The CDR3 bases are TGTGCCAGCAGATCGGCTGGAAACACCATATATTTT. This sequence encodes CASRSAGNTIYF.

The rearrangement uses TRBV7-2 and TRBJ1-1; D gene uncertain. V lost 4 bases, J lost 2 bases, and 5 bases lay in between. Germline CDR1 SGHTA, CDR2 FQGNSA. The CDR3 totals 12 residues. In nucleotides, the CDR3 is TGTGCCAGCAGCTCTTTTAACACTGAAGCTTTCTTT. It encodes CASSSFNTEAFF. Supplemented by reference TRBV7-2 and TRBJ1-1, the full variable domain reads GAGVSQSPSNKVTEKGKDVELRCDPISGHTALYWYRQSLGQGLEFLIYFQGNSAPDKSGLPSDRFSAERTGGSVSTLTIQRTQQEDSAVYLCASSSFNTEAFFGQGTRLTVV.

The sample holds a few counts of this clonotype. The rearrangement uses TRBV29-1 and TRBJ1-5; 8 nucleotides line up with TRBD1. The CDR3 is 15 amino acids. V was pared by 6 bases and J by 6 bases, with 13 bases of the junction left unmatched. CDR1 is SQVTM and CDR2 is ANQGSEA in the germline V gene. CDR3: CSVATAGGLGQPQHF. CDR3 bases: TGCAGCGTAGCTACCGCAGGGGGCTTGGGTCAGCCCCAGCATTTT.

The V and J genes are TRBV10-1 and TRBJ2-2; 10 nucleotides line up with TRBD2. In germline, CDR1 is WNHNN, CDR2 SYGVQD (reference sequence). The CDR3 consists of 19 residues. V shed 10 bases and J 5 bases; nucleotides not matched to a gene: 22. This CDR3 reads CAKLRSGPAGGQRTGELFF. CDR3 in DNA: TGCGCCAAACTCAGGTCGGGTCCAGCGGGGGGGCAACGGACCGGGGAGCTGTTTTTT.

The rearrangement joins TRBV12-3 or TRBV12-4 to TRBJ2-3, with D unclear. The germline V and J ends were trimmed by 5 bases and 3 bases, with 6 bases remaining between them. The CDR3 consists of 12 residues. The DNA of the CDR3 is TGTGCCAGCAGTACGGTGACAGATACGCAGTATTTT. Translating it yields CASSTVTDTQYF.

About this clonotype itself: At one of its ends the junction is not consistent with the germline gene, which may arise from a read error. This sequence joins TRBV4-3 and TRBJ1-2; D is ambiguous. Germline V gene data show CDR1 as LGHNA and CDR2 as YSLEER. This CDR3 is 16 amino acids long. CDR3 amino acids: CASSPKTQNIWDGYTF. The CDR3 region has the DNA TGTGCCAGCAGCCCCAAGACACAGAATATATGGGATGGCTACACCTTC.

This clonotype was observed a handful of times. The chain couples TRBV25-1 to TRBJ1-6; unclear D gene. Germline CDR1 reads MGHDK; CDR2 reads SYGVNS. The V and J ends lost 2 bases and 11 bases respectively, with 13 bases between them. The length of the CDR3 is 14 residues. The CDR3 DNA reads as TGTGCCAGCAGTGAAGGCCGGGATATTGCACCCCTCCACTTT. Its protein is CASSEGRDIAPLHF.

A few counts support this clonotype. This chain connects TRBV12-3 or TRBV12-4 to TRBJ2-6, with 7 positions matching TRBD1. V lost 5 bases to trimming and J lost 0 bases; unmatched junction nucleotides: 10. The CDR3 spans 18 residues. The CDR3 DNA reads TGTGCCAGCAGTGGCGGCCCGGGGACAGCCTCTGGGGCCAACGTCCTGACTTTC. This gives the protein CASSGGPGTASGANVLTF.

The V call is TRBV6-1, the J call TRBJ2-7; D not resolved. Germline-derived CDR1 and CDR2 are MNHNS and SASEGT. V dropped 4 bases and J dropped 2 bases, with 12 bases sitting between them. This CDR3 contains 14 residues. The CDR3 coding sequence is TGTGCCAGCAGTGTAGACGCAACAGCCTACGAGCAGTACTTC. This encodes CASSVDATAYEQYF.

The chain has TRBV30 and TRBJ1-1, with D unresolved. The CDR3 is 15 residues long. Trimming removed 4 bases at V and 11 bases at J, with 26 bases between. Germline V lookup: CDR1 GTSNPN, CDR2 SVGIG (reference sequence). The CDR3 loop reads CAWNSSPLRTLLAFF. CDR3 sequence (DNA): TGTGCCTGGAATTCTTCCCCACTGAGAACACTGTTGGCTTTCTTT. The full variable domain, rest sourced from reference TRBV30 and TRBJ1-1, is SQTIHQWPATLVQPVGSPLSLECTVEGTSNPNLYWYRQAAGRGLQLLFYSVGIGQISSEVPQNLSASRPQDRQFILSSKKLLLSDSGFYLCAWNSSPLRTLLAFFGQGTRLTVV.

The CDR3 region is CASSESPSGGGQETQYF. Written as DNA, the CDR3 is TGCGCCAGCAGTGAGTCGCCTAGCGGGGGGGGTCAAGAGACCCAGTACTTC. This sequence joins TRBV10-1 and TRBJ2-5; 12 nucleotides line up with TRBD2. The CDR3 has 17 residues. The trim removed 0 bases at V and 2 bases at J, leaving 4 bases unmatched. Germline V gene sequence: CDR1 WNHNN, CDR2 SYGVQD (reference sequence).

The genes are TRBV21-1 and TRBJ1-5; the table's D call of TRBD1 was not tested on the DNA. TRBV21-1 is tagged as a pseudogene. This CDR3 comprises 15 residues. The CDR3 bases are TGTGCCAGCAGCAAGGGGGGGGGAGGCAATCAGCCCCAGCAGTTT. Protein: CASSKGGGGNQPQQF.

This clonotype was detected only a few times. The V and J genes are TRBV27 and TRBJ2-7; 8 nucleotides line up with TRBD1. Germline V gene sequence: CDR1 MNHEY, CDR2 SMNVEV (reference sequence). With V trimmed by 5 bases and J by 4 bases, 10 bases remained unmatched. There are 15 residues in the CDR3. The CDR3 protein is CASSPGDRSIYEQYF. CDR3 in DNA: TGTGCCAGCAGTCCGGGGGACAGGAGTATTTACGAGCAGTACTTC.